These T cell receptor beta chains were read from a single sample in a study of shared clonotypes between healthy human individuals. Clones were sequenced by immunoSEQ multiplex PCR, and TCRdb holds only the in-frame ones, with some missing. The sample holds a few million clones; approximately 95% are singletons and the top ten take roughly 0.13%. Sequencing was done on a sample of naive CD4+ T cells sorted from blood. The receptors were sampled from a young man in good health. Both conserved end residues are part of each CDR3. Each record gives: D gene, CDR3 length, V gene, clone size, J gene, CDR3 protein, CDR3 DNA. The D gene is left open where the match is weak. The size of a clone is reported for some rows only, either as once, few or many, or as a class for expanded clones.

D: NA
length: 14
V: TRBV30
size: NA
J: TRBJ2-5
CDR3: CAWSPSSKARTQYF
DNA: TGTGCCTGGAGTCCCTCATCCAAGGCGAGGACCCAGTACTTC

D: NA
length: 13
V: TRBV11-3
size: NA
J: TRBJ2-1
CDR3: CASSAVPGNEQFF
DNA: TGTGCCAGCAGCGCTGTCCCCGGGAATGAGCAGTTCTTC

D: NA
length: 13
V: TRBV5-1
size: NA
J: TRBJ1-4
CDR3: CASSLQESEKLFF
DNA: TGCGCCAGCAGCTTGCAGGAGTCTGAAAAACTGTTTTTT

D: NA
length: 16
V: TRBV7-6
size: NA
J: TRBJ2-7
CDR3: CASSSLPPPGAYEQYF
DNA: TGTGCCAGCAGCTCCCTGCCCCCTCCGGGAGCATACGAGCAGTACTTC

D: NA
length: 16
V: TRBV7-8
size: NA
J: TRBJ2-7
CDR3: CASSSSGWDKSYEQYF
DNA: TGTGCCAGCAGCTCGTCTGGGTGGGACAAGTCCTACGAGCAGTACTTC

D: NA
length: 13
V: TRBV5-6
size: NA
J: TRBJ1-2
CDR3: CASRSRGGYGYTF
DNA: TGTGCCAGCAGATCCAGGGGAGGCTATGGCTACACCTTC

D: TRBD1
length: 14
V: TRBV7-9
size: NA
J: TRBJ2-2
CDR3: CASRDTGVTGELFF
DNA: TGTGCCAGCAGGGATACAGGGGTCACCGGGGAGCTGTTTTTT

D: TRBD1
length: 15
V: TRBV5-1
size: once
J: TRBJ1-2
CDR3: CASSLDFGTVYGYTF
DNA: TGCGCCAGCAGCTTGGACTTTGGGACAGTCTATGGCTACACCTTC

D: NA
length: 13
V: TRBV7-9
size: NA
J: TRBJ1-1
CDR3: CASSFEGVTEAFF
DNA: TGTGCCAGCAGCTTTGAGGGGGTCACTGAAGCTTTCTTT

D: NA
length: 13
V: TRBV5-1
size: NA
J: TRBJ2-5
CDR3: CASSSGQEGTQYF
DNA: TGCGCCAGCAGCTCTGGACAGGAGGGGACCCAGTACTTC

D: NA
length: 15
V: TRBV15
size: NA
J: TRBJ1-5
CDR3: CATSSGRYSNQPQHF
DNA: TGTGCCACCAGCAGTGGCAGATATAGCAATCAGCCCCAGCATTTT

D: NA
length: 13
V: TRBV2
size: NA
J: TRBJ1-1
CDR3: CASTSRQGAEAFF
DNA: TGTGCCAGCACCAGCAGACAAGGGGCTGAAGCTTTCTTT

D: NA
length: 15
V: TRBV2
size: NA
J: TRBJ2-5
CDR3: CASKPQTGYQETQYF
DNA: TGTGCCAGCAAACCTCAGACAGGCTATCAAGAGACCCAGTACTTC

D: NA
length: 11
V: TRBV5-4
size: NA
J: TRBJ2-6
CDR3: CASSLSGLQTF
DNA: TGTGCCAGCAGCTTGTCGGGACTTCAGACTTTC

D: NA
length: 13
V: TRBV7-6
size: NA
J: TRBJ2-1
CDR3: CASSLFGTNEQFF
DNA: TGTGCCAGCAGCTTATTCGGGACCAATGAGCAGTTCTTC

D: NA
length: 14
V: TRBV19
size: NA
J: TRBJ2-5
CDR3: CASSGGPNQETQYF
DNA: TGTGCCAGTAGCGGGGGCCCGAACCAAGAGACCCAGTACTTC

D: NA
length: 15
V: TRBV4-1
size: NA
J: TRBJ2-1
CDR3: CASSQEGRGANEQFF
DNA: TGCGCCAGCAGCCAAGAAGGCAGGGGGGCGAATGAGCAGTTCTTC

D: NA
length: 13
V: TRBV10-3
size: NA
J: TRBJ1-1
CDR3: CAIKKDLNTEAFF
DNA: TGTGCCATCAAGAAGGATTTGAACACTGAAGCTTTCTTT

D: TRBD2
length: 14
V: TRBV5-1
size: NA
J: TRBJ2-2
CDR3: CARNGTSGPGELFF
DNA: TGCGCCAGAAACGGGACTAGCGGTCCCGGGGAGCTGTTTTTT

D: TRBD1
length: 15
V: TRBV5-6
size: NA
J: TRBJ2-7
CDR3: CASSQRQGARNEQYF
DNA: TGTGCCAGCAGCCAGCGACAGGGGGCGAGAAACGAGCAGTACTTC

D: NA
length: 12
V: TRBV6-5
size: NA
J: TRBJ1-3
CDR3: CASSYDLHTIYF
DNA: TGTGCCAGCAGTTATGACCTTCACACCATATATTTT

D: NA
length: 18
V: TRBV5-4
size: NA
J: TRBJ1-1
CDR3: CASSPASVGVGGGTEAFF
DNA: TGTGCCAGCAGCCCGGCGTCGGTAGGGGTGGGGGGAGGCACTGAAGCTTTCTTT

D: NA
length: 15
V: TRBV30
size: NA
J: TRBJ1-2
CDR3: CAWSTTTRTLNGYTF
DNA: TGTGCCTGGAGTACGACGACCCGAACTCTGAACGGCTACACCTTC

D: NA
length: 15
V: TRBV27
size: NA
J: TRBJ2-3
CDR3: CASSSPGLPTDTQYF
DNA: TGTGCCAGCAGTTCTCCGGGACTCCCCACAGATACGCAGTATTTT